This T cell receptor (beta chain) was sequenced in a study of shared clonotypes between healthy human individuals. Trimming removed 0 bases from V and 5 bases from J, with 13 bases in between. This CDR3 comprises 15 residues. Per germline, CDR1 SGHVS and CDR2 FNYEAQ. Every subset had its genomic DNA shared out evenly among several immunoSEQ plates. The method was immunoSEQ multiplex PCR; TCRdb's version includes in-frame clones alone and lacks a portion of them. The sample holds roughly 770,000 clones, 96% seen once. Terminally differentiated effector memory CD45RA+ cells were excluded by CCR7 positive selection of CD45RO-negative cells.

This chain joins TRBV7-6 and TRBJ1-1; TRBD1 is a possible D gene (6 bases). The sample taken for sequencing was naive CD8+ T cells sorted from blood. The sequence derives from a man younger than 40 in good health. This chain's CDR3 is CASSLAWGARTEAFF. DNA for the CDR3: TGTGCCAGCAGCTTAGCCTGGGGGGCTAGGACTGAAGCTTTCTTT.